This T cell receptor beta chain was documented in a study of blood T cell repertoires in COVID-19. For the study at large: PBMCs, B-cell-depleted T cells, or T cells were the source of the cDNA or gDNA that made up the material.

Original handling: Nucleated cell number was recorded as an estimate derived from reference gene primer amplification. Produced via immunoSEQ multiplex PCR; TCRdb's table is partial and in-frame only. D and trimming were read from the DNA, whereas the V and J calls and clone size are those reported in that table. The sample lists approximately 210,000 clones, 89% seen once, with 4.5% to 5.5% in the top ten. Germline-derived CDR1 and CDR2 are SGHRS and YFSETQ. V trimming: 6 bases; J trimming: 5 bases; junction bases outside the gene matches: 7. This CDR3 spans 13 amino acids. The sequenced sample was peripheral blood. The TCR comes from a woman aged 40 to 49 with acute or convalescent COVID-19. The chain employs TRBV5-1 and TRBJ2-5, with 7 bases matching TRBD1. CDR3 loop: CASMSGTVETQYF. In DNA, the CDR3 is TGCGCCAGCATGTCGGGGACAGTTGAGACCCAGTACTTC.